The present T cell receptor (beta chain) was sequenced within a study of T cell responses to AZD1222 COVID-19 vaccine. Study conclusions and caveats: Most donors were white British, females outnumbered males, and clonal diversity was possibly underestimated. Every sample of the repertoires postdated the peak T cell response. Among spike-specific TCRs, nearly half reportedly target unmutated variant regions.

TCRdb's copy holds only in-frame clones and misses some; the assay was immunoSEQ multiplex PCR. This table has about 180,000 clones, about 93% appearing once. Trimming left V 3 bases short and J 10 bases short, with 9 bases between. Germline CDR1 DFQATT, CDR2 SNEGSKA (reference sequence). This CDR3 is built from 10 residues. This clone was observed a handful of times. The antigen is unknown. The chain recombines TRBV20-1 with TRBJ1-1; D not certain. The specimen was peripheral blood, collected 28 days after the second dose of the MenACWY control vaccine. The receptor comes from an adult who received the MenACWY meningococcal vaccine as a control. CDR3 amino acids: CSARAELAFF. Here the CDR3 DNA reads TGCAGTGCTAGGGCCGAACTAGCTTTCTTT.